The entry below describes one T cell receptor beta chain. The data originate from a study of preoperative IRX-2 immunotherapy in early breast cancer. Profiling relied on immunoSEQ multiplex PCR, and the TCRdb table lists in-frame clones only, not all of them. Of around 25,000 clones listed, approximately 80% are singletons. Germline V CDR1 and CDR2: MNHGY, SAAAGT. The CDR3 covers 16 residues. V lost 7 bases to trimming and J lost 5 bases; unmatched junction nucleotides: 9. The treatment: preoperative locoregional IRX-2 cytokine immunotherapy. This phase Ib study tested locoregional IRX-2 cytokine immunotherapy given before surgery.

The receptor's source is a human donor with breast cancer. The chain couples TRBV6-8 to TRBJ1-5, with 12 nucleotides matching TRBD1. The sequencing used lymph node tissue, collected before IRX-2 immunotherapy. CDR3 in amino acids: CASTEWDRGPYQPQHF. Here the CDR3 DNA reads TGTGCCAGCACCGAGTGGGACAGGGGGCCTTATCAGCCCCAGCATTTT.